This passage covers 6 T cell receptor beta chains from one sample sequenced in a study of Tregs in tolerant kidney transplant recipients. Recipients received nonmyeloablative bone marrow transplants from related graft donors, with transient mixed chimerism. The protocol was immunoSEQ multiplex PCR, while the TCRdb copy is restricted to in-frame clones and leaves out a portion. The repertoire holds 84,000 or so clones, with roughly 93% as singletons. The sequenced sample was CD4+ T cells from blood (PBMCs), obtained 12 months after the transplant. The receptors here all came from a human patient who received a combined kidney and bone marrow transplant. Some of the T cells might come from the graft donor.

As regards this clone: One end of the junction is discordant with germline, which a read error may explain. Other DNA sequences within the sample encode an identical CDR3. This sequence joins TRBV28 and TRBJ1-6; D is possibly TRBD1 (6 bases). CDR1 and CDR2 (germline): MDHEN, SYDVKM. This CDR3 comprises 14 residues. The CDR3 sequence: CASNLGQYNSPLHF. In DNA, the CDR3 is TGTGCCAGCAACTTGGGACAATATAATTCCCCCCTCCACTTT.

The DNA of the CDR3 is TGTGCCAGCAGCAGCGGCCTAGGGTATAGCACAGATACGCAGTATTTT. Translation gives CASSSGLGYSTDTQYF. The V gene is TRBV5-6, the J gene TRBJ2-3, with D maybe TRBD2 (5 bases). Germline V gene sequence: CDR1 SGHDT, CDR2 YYEEEE. This CDR3 region has 16 residues. V lost 4 bases and J lost 0, with 15 bases in between.

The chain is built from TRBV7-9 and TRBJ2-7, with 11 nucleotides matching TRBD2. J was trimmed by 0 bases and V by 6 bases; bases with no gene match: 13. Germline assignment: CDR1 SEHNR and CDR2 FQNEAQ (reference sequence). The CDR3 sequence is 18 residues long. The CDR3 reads CASSLVLAGVTSSYEQYF. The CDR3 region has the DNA TGTGCCAGCAGTTTGGTACTAGCGGGGGTCACAAGCTCCTACGAGCAGTACTTC.

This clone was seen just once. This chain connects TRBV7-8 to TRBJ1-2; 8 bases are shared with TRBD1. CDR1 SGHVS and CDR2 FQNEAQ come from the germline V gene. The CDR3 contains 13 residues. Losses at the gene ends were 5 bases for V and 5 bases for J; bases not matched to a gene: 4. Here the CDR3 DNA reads TGTGCCAGCAGCCCAGACAGGGGATATGGCTACACCTTC. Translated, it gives CASSPDRGYGYTF.

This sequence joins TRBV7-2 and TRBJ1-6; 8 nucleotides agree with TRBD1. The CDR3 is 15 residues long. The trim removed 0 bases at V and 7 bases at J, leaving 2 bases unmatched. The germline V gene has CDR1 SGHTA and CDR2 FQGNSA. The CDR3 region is CASSLATGVNSPLHF. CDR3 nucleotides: TGTGCCAGCAGCTTAGCGACAGGGGTCAATTCACCCCTCCACTTT.

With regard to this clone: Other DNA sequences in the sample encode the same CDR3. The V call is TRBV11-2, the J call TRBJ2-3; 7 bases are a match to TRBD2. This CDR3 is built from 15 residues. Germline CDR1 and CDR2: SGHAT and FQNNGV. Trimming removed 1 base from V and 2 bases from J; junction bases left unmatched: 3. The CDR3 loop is CASSLAGGLTDTQYF. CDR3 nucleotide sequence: TGTGCCAGCAGCTTAGCGGGGGGTCTCACAGATACGCAGTATTTT. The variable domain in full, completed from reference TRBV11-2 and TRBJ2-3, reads EAGVAQSPRYKIIEKRQSVAFWCNPISGHATLYWYQQILGQGPKLLIQFQNNGVVDDSQLPKDRFSAERLKGVDSTLKIQPAKLEDSAVYLCASSLAGGLTDTQYFGPGTRLTVL.